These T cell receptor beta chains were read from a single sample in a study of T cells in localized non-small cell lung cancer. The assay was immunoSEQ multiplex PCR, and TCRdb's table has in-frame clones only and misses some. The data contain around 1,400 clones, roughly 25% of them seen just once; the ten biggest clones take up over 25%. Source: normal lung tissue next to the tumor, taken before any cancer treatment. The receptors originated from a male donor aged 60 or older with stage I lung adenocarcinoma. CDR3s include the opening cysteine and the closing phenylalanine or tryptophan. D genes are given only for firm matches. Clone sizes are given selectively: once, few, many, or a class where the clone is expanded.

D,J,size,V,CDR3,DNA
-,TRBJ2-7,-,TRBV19,CASSMSLAPSDEQYF,TGTGCCAGTAGTATGTCTTTGGCCCCTTCAGACGAGCAGTACTTC
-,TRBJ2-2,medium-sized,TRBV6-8,CASSVEQGGTGELFF,TGTGCCAGCAGCGTCGAGCAGGGAGGCACCGGGGAGCTGTTTTTT
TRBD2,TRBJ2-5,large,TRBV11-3,CASSFGRRLAGEGETQYF,TGTGCCAGCAGCTTCGGACGCCGGCTAGCGGGAGAAGGGGAGACCCAGTACTTC
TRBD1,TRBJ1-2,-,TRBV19,CASLQGANYGYTF,TGTGCCAGCTTACAGGGGGCGAACTATGGCTACACCTTC
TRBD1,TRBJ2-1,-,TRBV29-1,CSVESPDRESYNEQFF,TGCAGCGTTGAAAGTCCAGACAGGGAATCCTACAATGAGCAGTTCTTC
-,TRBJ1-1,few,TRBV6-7,CASSYRGEAFF,TGTGCCAGCAGTTACCGGGGGGAAGCTTTCTTT
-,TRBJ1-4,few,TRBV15,CASSLGSGTATNEKLFF,TGTGCCAGCAGCTTAGGCTCGGGGACGGCGACTAATGAAAAACTGTTTTTT
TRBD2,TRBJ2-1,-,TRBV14,CASSQVYKTSGRGNEQFF,TGTGCCAGCAGCCAAGTATATAAGACTAGCGGGAGGGGTAATGAGCAGTTCTTC
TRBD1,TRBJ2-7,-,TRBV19,CASTGQGAYEQYF,TGTGCCAGTACAGGACAGGGAGCCTACGAGCAGTACTTC
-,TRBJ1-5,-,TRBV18,CASSPQAGEGNQPQHF,TGTGCCAGCTCACCACAGGCTGGGGAGGGCAATCAGCCCCAGCATTTT
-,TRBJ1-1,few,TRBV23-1,CASSQDTGRGTEAFF,TGCGCCAGCAGCCAAGATACGGGAAGGGGCACTGAAGCTTTCTTT
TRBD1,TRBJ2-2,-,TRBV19,CASSSGTGGTGELFF,TGTGCCAGTAGTAGTGGAACAGGGGGCACCGGGGAGCTGTTTTTT
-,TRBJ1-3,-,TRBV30,CAWSRGGISGNTIYF,TGTGCCTGGAGTCGGGGGGGCATCTCTGGAAACACCATATATTTT
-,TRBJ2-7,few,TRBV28,CASSLFPANYEQYF,TGTGCCAGCAGTTTATTTCCAGCTAACTACGAGCAGTACTTC
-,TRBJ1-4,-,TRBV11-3,CASSPPGANEKLFF,TGTGCCAGCAGCCCCCCTGGGGCTAATGAAAAACTGTTTTTT
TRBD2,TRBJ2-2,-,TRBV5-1,CASSRGAANTGELFF,TGCGCCAGCTCGCGGGGGGCCGCGAACACCGGGGAGCTGTTTTTT
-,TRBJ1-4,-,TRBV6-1,CAISEGATNEKLFF,TGTGCCATCAGTGAAGGAGCAACTAATGAAAAACTGTTTTTT
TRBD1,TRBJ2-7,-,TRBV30,CAWTRPGTGPREQYF,TGTGCCTGGACCCGACCCGGGACAGGTCCCCGCGAGCAGTACTTC
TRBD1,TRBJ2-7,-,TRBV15,CATSNTPGQRTYEQYF,TGTGCCACCAGTAACACACCGGGACAGCGAACCTACGAGCAGTACTTC
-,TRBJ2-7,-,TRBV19,CASSIDPQLPEQYF,TGTGCCAGTAGTATAGATCCGCAGCTTCCCGAGCAGTACTTC
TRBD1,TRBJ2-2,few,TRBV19,CASSHFSLTGYTGELFF,TGTGCCAGTAGCCACTTCTCATTGACAGGGTACACCGGGGAGCTGTTTTTT
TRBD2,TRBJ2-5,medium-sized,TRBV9,CASSPMERGETQYF,TGTGCCAGCAGCCCCATGGAGCGGGGAGAGACCCAGTACTTC
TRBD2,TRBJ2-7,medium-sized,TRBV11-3,CASSSGTSGSYEQYF,TGTGCCAGCAGCTCGGGGACTAGCGGATCCTACGAGCAGTACTTC
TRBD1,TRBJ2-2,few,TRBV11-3,CASSLGTGRTGELFF,TGTGCCAGCAGCTTAGGGACAGGACGCACCGGGGAGCTGTTTTTT
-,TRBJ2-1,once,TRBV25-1,CASRRTGINEQFF,TGTGCCAGCAGAAGGACGGGAATCAATGAGCAGTTCTTC
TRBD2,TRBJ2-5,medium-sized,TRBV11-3,CASSSGTSGGLNQETQYF,TGTGCCAGCAGCTCGGGGACTAGCGGGGGACTCAACCAAGAGACCCAGTACTTC
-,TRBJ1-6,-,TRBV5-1,CASSATGWIEPLHF,TGCGCCAGCAGCGCGACGGGCTGGATCGAACCCCTCCACTTT
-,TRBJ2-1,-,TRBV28,CASPRAGTYNEQFF,TGTGCCAGCCCTCGGGCGGGCACCTACAATGAGCAGTTCTTC
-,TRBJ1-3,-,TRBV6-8,CASASGTHNSGNTIYF,TGTGCCAGCGCTAGCGGGACTCACAACTCTGGAAACACCATATATTTT
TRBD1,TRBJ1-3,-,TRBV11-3,CASSLDPQGRGNTIYF,TGTGCCAGCAGCTTAGATCCACAGGGGAGAGGAAACACCATATATTTT
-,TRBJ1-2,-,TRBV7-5,CASSLGSSSIDGYTF,TGTGCCAGCAGCTTAGGGAGCAGCTCAATAGATGGCTACACCTTC
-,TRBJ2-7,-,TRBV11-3,CASSPRGFTSYEQYF,TGTGCCAGCAGCCCCCGGGGGTTCACCTCCTACGAGCAGTACTTC
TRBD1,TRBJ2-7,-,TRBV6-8,CASIRDRGPYEQYF,TGTGCCAGCATCCGGGACAGGGGCCCCTACGAGCAGTACTTC
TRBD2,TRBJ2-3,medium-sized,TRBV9,CASSDPPRGGRSYDTQYF,TGTGCCAGCAGCGATCCACCCCGGGGGGGCCGGTCGTACGATACGCAGTATTTT
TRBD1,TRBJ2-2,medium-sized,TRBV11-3,CASSPDRGRGDTGELFF,TGTGCCAGCAGCCCCGACAGGGGGCGCGGGGACACCGGGGAGCTGTTTTTT
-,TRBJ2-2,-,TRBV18,CASSPPTRTGELFF,TGTGCCAGCTCACCACCGACCCGCACCGGGGAGCTGTTTTTT
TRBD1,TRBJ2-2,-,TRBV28,CASSFLGQGDTGELFF,TGTGCCAGCAGTTTTCTGGGACAGGGTGACACCGGGGAGCTGTTTTTT
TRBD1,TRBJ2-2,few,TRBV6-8,CASSNLDRARGNTGELFF,TGTGCCAGCAGTAACCTAGACAGGGCCCGGGGGAACACCGGGGAGCTGTTTTTT
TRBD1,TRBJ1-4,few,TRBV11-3,CASSSRTGEQGKLFF,TGTGCCAGCAGCTCGCGGACAGGGGAGCAGGGAAAACTGTTTTTT
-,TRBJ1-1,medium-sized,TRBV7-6,CASSKAVGRRGTEAFF,TGTGCCAGCAGTAAGGCGGTTGGACGCCGAGGGACTGAAGCTTTCTTT